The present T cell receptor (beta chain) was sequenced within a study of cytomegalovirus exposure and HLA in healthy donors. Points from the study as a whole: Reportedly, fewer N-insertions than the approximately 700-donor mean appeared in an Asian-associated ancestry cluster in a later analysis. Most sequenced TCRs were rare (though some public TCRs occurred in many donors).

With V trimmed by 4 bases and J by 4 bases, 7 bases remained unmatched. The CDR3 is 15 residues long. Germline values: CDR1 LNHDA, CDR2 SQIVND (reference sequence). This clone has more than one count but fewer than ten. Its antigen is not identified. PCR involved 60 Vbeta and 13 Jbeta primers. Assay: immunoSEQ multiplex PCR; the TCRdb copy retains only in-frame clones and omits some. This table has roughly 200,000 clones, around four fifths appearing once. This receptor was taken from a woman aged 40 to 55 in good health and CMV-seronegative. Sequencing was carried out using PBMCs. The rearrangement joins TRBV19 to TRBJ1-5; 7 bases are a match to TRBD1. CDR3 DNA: TGTGCCAGTAGTAAGGCAGGGGGAAGGAATCAGCCCCAGCATTTT. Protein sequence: CASSKAGGRNQPQHF.